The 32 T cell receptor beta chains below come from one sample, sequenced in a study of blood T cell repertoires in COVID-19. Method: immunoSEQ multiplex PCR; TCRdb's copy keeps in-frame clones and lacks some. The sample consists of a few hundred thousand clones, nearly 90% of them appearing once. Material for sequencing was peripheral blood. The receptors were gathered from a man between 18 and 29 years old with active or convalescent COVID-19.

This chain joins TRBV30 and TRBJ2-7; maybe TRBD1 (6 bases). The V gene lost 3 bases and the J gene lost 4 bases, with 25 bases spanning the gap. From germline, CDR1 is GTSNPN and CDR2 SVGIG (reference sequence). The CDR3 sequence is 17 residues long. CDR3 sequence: CAWRTGSTGDLMYEQYF. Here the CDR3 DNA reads TGTGCCTGGAGGACAGGATCCACAGGAGACCTCATGTACGAGCAGTACTTC.

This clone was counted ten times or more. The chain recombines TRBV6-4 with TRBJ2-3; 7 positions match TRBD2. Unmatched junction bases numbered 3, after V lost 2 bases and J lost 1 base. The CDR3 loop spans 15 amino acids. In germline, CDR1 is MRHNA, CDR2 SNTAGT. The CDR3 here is CASSDGAGGTDTQYF. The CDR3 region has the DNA TGTGCCAGCAGTGACGGGGCGGGGGGCACAGATACGCAGTATTTT.

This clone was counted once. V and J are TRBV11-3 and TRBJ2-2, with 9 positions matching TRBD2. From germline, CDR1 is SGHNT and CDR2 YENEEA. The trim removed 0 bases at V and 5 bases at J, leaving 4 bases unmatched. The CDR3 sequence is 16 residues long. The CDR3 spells CASSLELAGVTGELFF. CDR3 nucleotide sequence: TGTGCCAGCAGCTTAGAGTTAGCGGGAGTAACCGGGGAGCTGTTTTTT. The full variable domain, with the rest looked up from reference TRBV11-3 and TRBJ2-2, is EAGVVQSPRYKIIEKKQPVAFWCNPISGHNTLYWYLQNLGQGPELLIRYENEEAVDDSQLPKDRFSAERLKGVDSTLKIQPAELGDSAVYLCASSLELAGVTGELFFGEGSRLTVL.

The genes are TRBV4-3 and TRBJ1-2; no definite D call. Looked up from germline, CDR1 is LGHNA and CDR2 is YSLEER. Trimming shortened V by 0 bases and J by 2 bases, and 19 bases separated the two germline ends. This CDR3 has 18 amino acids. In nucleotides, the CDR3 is TGCGCCAGCAGCCAAGACCAAAGGCCAGGATTGTTAAACTATGGCTACACCTTC. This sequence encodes CASSQDQRPGLLNYGYTF.

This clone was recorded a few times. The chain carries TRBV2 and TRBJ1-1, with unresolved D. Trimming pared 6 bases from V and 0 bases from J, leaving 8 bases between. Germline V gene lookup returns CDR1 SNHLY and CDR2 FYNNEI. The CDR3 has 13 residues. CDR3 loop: CASSGEMNTEAFF. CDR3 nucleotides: TGTGCCAGCAGCGGAGAAATGAACACTGAAGCTTTCTTT.

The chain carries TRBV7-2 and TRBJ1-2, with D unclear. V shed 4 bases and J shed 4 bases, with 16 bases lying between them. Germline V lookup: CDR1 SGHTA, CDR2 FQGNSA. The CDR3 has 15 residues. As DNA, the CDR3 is TGTGCCAGCAGCTGGTCGCAGGCCCTCGCCTATGGCTACACCTTC. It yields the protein CASSWSQALAYGYTF.

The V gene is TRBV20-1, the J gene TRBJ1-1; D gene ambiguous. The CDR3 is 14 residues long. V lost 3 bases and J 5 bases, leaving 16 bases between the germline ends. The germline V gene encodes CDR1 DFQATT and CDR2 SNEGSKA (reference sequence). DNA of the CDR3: TGCAGTGCTAGTAGTGGTGGGAGAGATACTGAAGCTTTCTTT. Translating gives CSASSGGRDTEAFF.

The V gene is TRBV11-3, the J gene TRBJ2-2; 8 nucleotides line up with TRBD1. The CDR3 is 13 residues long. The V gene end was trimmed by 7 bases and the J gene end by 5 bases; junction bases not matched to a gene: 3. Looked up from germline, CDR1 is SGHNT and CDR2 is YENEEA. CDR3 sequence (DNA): TGTGCCAGCACCTGGACAGGGACCGGGGAGCTGTTTTTT. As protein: CASTWTGTGELFF.

The CDR3 sequence: CASSPSGGGYQETQYF. CDR3 nucleotides: TGTGCCAGCTCACCATCCGGCGGGGGGTACCAAGAGACCCAGTACTTC. The chain couples TRBV18 to TRBJ2-5; 8 nucleotides agree with TRBD2. V trimming: 2 bases; J trimming: 0 bases; junction bases outside the gene matches: 5. This CDR3 is built from 16 residues. Germline lookup yields CDR1 KGHSH and CDR2 LQKENI.

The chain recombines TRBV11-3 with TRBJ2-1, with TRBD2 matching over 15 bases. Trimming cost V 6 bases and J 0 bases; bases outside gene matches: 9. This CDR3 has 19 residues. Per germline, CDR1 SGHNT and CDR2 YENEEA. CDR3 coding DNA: TGTGCCAGCAGTGCCGGGACTAGCGGGAGGTGGGGCTCCTACAATGAGCAGTTCTTC. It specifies CASSAGTSGRWGSYNEQFF.

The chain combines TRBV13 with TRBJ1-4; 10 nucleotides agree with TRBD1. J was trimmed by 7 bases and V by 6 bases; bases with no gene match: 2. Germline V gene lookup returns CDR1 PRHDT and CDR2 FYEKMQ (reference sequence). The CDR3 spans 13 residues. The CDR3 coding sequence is TGTGCCAGCAGGACAGGGGGCGGTGAAAAACTGTTTTTT. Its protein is CASRTGGGEKLFF.

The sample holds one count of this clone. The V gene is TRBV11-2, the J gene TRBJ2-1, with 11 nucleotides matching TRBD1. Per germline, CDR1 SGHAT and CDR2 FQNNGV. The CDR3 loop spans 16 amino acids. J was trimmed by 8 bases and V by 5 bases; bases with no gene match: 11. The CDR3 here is CASSPWGQGVVYEQFF. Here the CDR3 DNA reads TGTGCCAGCAGCCCCTGGGGACAGGGGGTCGTCTATGAGCAGTTCTTC. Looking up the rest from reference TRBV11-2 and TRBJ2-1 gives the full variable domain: EAGVAQSPRYKIIEKRQSVAFWCNPISGHATLYWYQQILGQGPKLLIQFQNNGVVDDSQLPKDRFSAERLKGVDSTLKIQPAKLEDSAVYLCASSPWGQGVVYEQFFGPGTRLTVL.

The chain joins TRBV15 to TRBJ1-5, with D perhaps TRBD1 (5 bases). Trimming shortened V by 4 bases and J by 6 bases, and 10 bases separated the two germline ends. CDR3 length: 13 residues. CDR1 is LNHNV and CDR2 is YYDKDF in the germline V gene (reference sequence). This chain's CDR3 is CATSKDQGQPQHF. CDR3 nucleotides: TGTGCCACCAGCAAGGATCAGGGTCAGCCCCAGCATTTT. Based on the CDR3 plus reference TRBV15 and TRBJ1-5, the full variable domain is DAMVIQNPRYQVTQFGKPVTLSCSQTLNHNVMYWYQQKSSQAPKLLFHYYDKDFNNEADTPDNFQSRRPNTSFCFLDIRSPGLGDTAMYLCATSKDQGQPQHFGDGTRLSIL.

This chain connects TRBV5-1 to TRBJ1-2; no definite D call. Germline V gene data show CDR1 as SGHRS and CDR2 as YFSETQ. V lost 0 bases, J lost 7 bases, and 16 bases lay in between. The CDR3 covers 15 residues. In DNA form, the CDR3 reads TGCGCCAGCAGCTTGGCGGAAGACTCATCGGGTGGCTACACCTTC. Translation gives CASSLAEDSSGGYTF.

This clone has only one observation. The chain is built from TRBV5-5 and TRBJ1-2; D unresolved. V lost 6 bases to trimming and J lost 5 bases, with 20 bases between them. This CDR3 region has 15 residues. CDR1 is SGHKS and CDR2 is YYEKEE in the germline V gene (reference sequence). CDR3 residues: CASNQGSRGSYGYTF. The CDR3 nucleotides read TGTGCCAGCAACCAAGGGTCACGGGGTTCGTATGGCTACACCTTC.

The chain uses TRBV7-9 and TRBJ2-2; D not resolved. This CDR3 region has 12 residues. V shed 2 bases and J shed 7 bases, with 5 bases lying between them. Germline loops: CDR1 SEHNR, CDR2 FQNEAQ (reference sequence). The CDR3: CASSLINGELFF. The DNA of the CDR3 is TGTGCCAGCAGCTTAATTAACGGGGAGCTGTTTTTT.

The CDR3 DNA reads TGTGCCAGCAATGGACAGAGACTAACTGAAGCTTTCTTT. The encoded protein is CASNGQRLTEAFF. V and J are TRBV2 and TRBJ1-1; the D gene is possibly TRBD1 (6 bases). V lost 7 bases to trimming and J lost 5 bases, with 14 bases between them. The CDR3 totals 13 residues. CDR1 is SNHLY, CDR2 FYNNEI, per germline.

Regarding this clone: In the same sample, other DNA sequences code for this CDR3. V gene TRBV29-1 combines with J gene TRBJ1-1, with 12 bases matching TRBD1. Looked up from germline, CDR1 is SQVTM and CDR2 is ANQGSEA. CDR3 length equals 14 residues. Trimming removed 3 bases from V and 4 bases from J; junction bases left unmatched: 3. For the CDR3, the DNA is TGCAGCGTTGAGGGGGGACAGGGGGCCACTGAAGCTTTCTTT. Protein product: CSVEGGQGATEAFF.

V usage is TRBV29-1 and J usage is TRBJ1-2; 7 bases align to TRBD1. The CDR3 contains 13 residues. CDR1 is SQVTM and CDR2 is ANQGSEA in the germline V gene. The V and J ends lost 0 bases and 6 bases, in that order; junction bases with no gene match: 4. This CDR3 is CSVEEQGRHGYTF. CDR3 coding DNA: TGCAGCGTTGAAGAACAGGGGAGGCATGGCTACACCTTC. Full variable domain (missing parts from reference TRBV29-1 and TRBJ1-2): SAVISQKPSRDICQRGTSLTIQCQVDSQVTMMFWYRQQPGQSLTLIATANQGSEATYESGFVIDKFPISRPNLTFSTLTVSNMSPEDSSIYLCSVEEQGRHGYTFGSGTRLTVV.

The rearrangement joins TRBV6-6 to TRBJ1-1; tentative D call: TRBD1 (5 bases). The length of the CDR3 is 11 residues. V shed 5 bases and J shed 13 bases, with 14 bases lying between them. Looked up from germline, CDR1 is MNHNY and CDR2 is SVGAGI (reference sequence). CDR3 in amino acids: CASSPMDIFFF. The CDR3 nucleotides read TGTGCCAGCAGTCCCATGGACATTTTTTTCTTT.

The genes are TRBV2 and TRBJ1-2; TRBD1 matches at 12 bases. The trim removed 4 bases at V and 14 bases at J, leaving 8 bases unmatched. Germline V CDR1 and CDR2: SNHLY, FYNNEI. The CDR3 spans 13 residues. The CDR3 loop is CASSGTGQGAHTF. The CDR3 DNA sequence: TGTGCCAGCAGTGGAACGGGACAGGGGGCGCATACCTTC.

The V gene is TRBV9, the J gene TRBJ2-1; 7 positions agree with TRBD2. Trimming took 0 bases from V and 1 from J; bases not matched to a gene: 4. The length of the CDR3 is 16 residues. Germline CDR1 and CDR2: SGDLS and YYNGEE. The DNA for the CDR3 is TGTGCCAGCAGCGTAGCGTGGGGGGGGTCCTACAATGAGCAGTTCTTC. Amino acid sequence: CASSVAWGGSYNEQFF.

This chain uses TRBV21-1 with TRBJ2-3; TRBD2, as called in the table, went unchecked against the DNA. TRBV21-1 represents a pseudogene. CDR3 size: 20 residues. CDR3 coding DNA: TGTGCCAGCAGCAAATTTGTTTACCTAGCGGGAGGGCCGAGCACAGATACGCAGTATTTT. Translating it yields CASSKFVYLAGGPSTDTQYF.

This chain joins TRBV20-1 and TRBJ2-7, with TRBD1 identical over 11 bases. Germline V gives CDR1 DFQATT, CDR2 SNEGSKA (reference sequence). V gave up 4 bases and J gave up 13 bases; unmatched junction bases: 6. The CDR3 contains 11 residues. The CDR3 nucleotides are TGCAGTGCTACCCCGGGACAGGGGGTCTACTTC. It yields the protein CSATPGQGVYF.

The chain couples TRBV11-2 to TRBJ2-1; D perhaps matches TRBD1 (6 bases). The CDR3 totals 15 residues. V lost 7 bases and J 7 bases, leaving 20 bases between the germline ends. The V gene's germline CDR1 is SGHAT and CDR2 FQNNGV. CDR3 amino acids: CASNQGSVSANEQFF. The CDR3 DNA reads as TGTGCCAGCAACCAGGGGTCGGTGAGTGCGAATGAGCAGTTCTTC.

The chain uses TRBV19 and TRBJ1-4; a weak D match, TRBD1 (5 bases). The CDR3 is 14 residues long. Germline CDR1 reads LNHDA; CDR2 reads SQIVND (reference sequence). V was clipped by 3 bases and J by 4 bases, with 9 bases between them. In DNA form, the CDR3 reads TGTGCCAGTAGTATCGGGGGTATTAATGAAAAACTGTTTTTT. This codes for CASSIGGINEKLFF.

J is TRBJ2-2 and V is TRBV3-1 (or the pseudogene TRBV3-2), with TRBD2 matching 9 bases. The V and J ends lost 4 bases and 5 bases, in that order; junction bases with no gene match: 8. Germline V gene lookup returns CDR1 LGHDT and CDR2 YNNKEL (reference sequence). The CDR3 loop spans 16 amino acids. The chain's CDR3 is CASSRGASGMTGELFF. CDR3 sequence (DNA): TGTGCCAGCAGCCGCGGTGCTAGCGGGATGACCGGGGAGCTGTTTTTT.

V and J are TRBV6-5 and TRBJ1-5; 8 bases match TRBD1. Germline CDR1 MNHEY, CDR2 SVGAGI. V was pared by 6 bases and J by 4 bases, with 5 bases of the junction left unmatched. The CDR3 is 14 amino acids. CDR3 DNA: TGTGCCAGCAGACTGACAGGGGCAAATCAGCCCCAGCATTTT. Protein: CASRLTGANQPQHF.

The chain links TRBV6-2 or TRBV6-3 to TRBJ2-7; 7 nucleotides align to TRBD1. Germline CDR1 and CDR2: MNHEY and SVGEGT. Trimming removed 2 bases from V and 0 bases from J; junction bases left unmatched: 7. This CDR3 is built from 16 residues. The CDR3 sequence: CASSYPPDRASYEQYF. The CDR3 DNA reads TGTGCCAGCAGTTACCCACCCGACAGGGCCTCCTACGAGCAGTACTTC.

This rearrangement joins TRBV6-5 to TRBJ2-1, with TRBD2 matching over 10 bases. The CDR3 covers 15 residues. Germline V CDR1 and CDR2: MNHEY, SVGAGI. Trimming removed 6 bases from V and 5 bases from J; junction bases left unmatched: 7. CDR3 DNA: TGTGCCAGCAGACCGGATAGCGGGGGGAACAATGAGCAGTTCTTC. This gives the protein CASRPDSGGNNEQFF.

The DNA for the CDR3 is TGTGCCAGCAGCCTTGTGAACACCGGGGAGCTGTTTTTT. It codes for CASSLVNTGELFF. The V gene is TRBV11-2, the J gene TRBJ2-2; D not resolved. In germline, CDR1 is SGHAT, CDR2 FQNNGV. The CDR3 is 13 residues long. Trimming shortened V by 5 bases and J by 1 base, and 5 bases separated the two germline ends.

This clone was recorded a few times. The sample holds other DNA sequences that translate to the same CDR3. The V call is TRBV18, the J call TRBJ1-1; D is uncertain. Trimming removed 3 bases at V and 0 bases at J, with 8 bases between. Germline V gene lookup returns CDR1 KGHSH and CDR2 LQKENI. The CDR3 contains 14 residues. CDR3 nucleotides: TGTGCCAGCTCACCGGAGGAGTTGAACACTGAAGCTTTCTTT. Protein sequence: CASSPEELNTEAFF.